This T cell receptor (beta chain) was documented in a study of blood T cell repertoires in COVID-19. The protocol was immunoSEQ multiplex PCR, while the TCRdb copy is restricted to in-frame clones and leaves out a portion. Of roughly 440,000 clones listed, approximately 88% are singletons. V was shortened by 5 bases and J by 5 bases, with 21 bases between the two germline ends. Looked up from germline, CDR1 is MNHEY and CDR2 is SMNVEV (reference sequence). The CDR3 runs 16 residues. This clonotype was obtained from a woman between 50 and 59 years old with COVID-19, enrolled during active disease. The gene calls are TRBV27 and TRBJ1-2; a possible D gene is TRBD1 (6 bases). Sequencing was performed on peripheral blood. The CDR3 protein is CASSPLLTGSRYGYTF. CDR3 DNA sequence: TGTGCCAGCAGTCCCTTACTCACAGGGTCGAGGTATGGCTACACCTTC.